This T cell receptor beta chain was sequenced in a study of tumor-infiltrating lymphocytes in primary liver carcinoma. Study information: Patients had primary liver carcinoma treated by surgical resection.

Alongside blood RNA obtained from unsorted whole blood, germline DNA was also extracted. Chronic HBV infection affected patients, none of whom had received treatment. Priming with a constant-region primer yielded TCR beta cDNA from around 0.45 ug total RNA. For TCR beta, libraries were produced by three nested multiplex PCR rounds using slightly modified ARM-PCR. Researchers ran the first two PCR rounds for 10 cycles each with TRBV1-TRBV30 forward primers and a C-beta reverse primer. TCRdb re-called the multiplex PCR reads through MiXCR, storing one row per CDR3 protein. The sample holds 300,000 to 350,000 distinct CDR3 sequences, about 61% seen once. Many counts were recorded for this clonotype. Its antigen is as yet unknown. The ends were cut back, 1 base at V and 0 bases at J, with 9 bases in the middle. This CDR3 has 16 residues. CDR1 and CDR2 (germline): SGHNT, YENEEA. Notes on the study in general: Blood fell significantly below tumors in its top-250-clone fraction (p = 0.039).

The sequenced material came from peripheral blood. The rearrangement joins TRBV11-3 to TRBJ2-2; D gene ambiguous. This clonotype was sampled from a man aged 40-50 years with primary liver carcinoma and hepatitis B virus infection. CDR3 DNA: TGTGCCAGCAGCTTAGGGAGTAGCTCGAACACCGGGGAGCTGTTTTTT. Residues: CASSLGSSSNTGELFF.